The sequence of this T cell receptor beta chain was determined in a study of blood T cell repertoires in COVID-19 (dated by TCRdb to about 2020). Regarding the study in general: Collaborator samples came from the United States, Italy and Spain and covered acute and convalescent phases of COVID-19. The prospective study material was composed of cDNA or gDNA derived from T cells, B-cell-depleted T cells, or PBMCs. The dataset comprised deeply sampled blood TCRbeta repertoires from subjects exposed to, actively infected with, or recovered from COVID-19. A freely available public database, intended as a resource for researchers studying the immune response to SARS-CoV-2, is where the repertoires were released. The samples were drawn from the first 160 participants of the ongoing ImmuneRACE study and from 1,254 subjects provided by 6 global collaborators. A de-identified subject ID, COVID-19 status, age in years and sex were almost always included in the sample metadata. Where available, HLA class I and class II types were obtained from metadata supplied by the sample provider rather than from assay-based typing.

One collaborating source in Seattle enrolled patients during active infection and followed them longitudinally through the course of disease. Collaborating institutions collected whole blood in K2EDTA tubes following their own protocols. For TCRbeta analysis, collaborators shipped samples as frozen whole blood, isolated PBMCs, or DNA extracted from either of those sample types. TCRbeta CDR3 regions were amplified from genomic DNA by means of the immunoSEQ Assay, a bias-controlled multiplex PCR. Concerning the study's data processing: The number of nucleated cells in each sample was estimated by amplification of reference gene primers within the assay. To quantify the absolute abundance of each unique TCRbeta CDR3 rearrangement, sequence reads were collapsed and filtered. Productive Simpson clonality was computed per sample as the square root of Simpson's diversity index over productive rearrangements. Not all clones reach the TCRdb copy of this immuneACCESS table, which keeps in-frame sequences only. Checked studies attribute under half of the gap to unresolved V genes and leave the rest unexplained. V, J and clone size are taken as reported in that table, and D and trimming were inferred from the DNA itself. Here the sample has about 200,000 clones; around four fifths occur a single time. The top ten constitute approximately 0.97% of the sample.

From the cysteine up to the phenylalanine, the CDR3 has a length of 13 residues. CDR3 DNA only is kept here, 39 bases in frame from base 1. Germline trimming: 7 bases from V, 4 bases from J; junction bases outside gene matches: 6. According to the germline V gene, CDR1 reads SGHRS and CDR2 reads YFSETQ. This clone has a single count. It has no known antigen specificity. Per-base qualities were not stored, and no clone one base away is much larger. Study-wide conclusions, independent of this receptor: The amount of clinical and demographic metadata varied by source and participant and was provided uncurated.

This receptor was taken from a man between 60 and 70 years old with COVID-19, enrolled during active disease. The sample taken for sequencing was peripheral blood. The chain links TRBV5-1 with TRBJ2-5, and TRBD1 aligns with 8 junction nucleotides. The CDR3 reads as follows: CASYPDRVETQYF. The nucleotides are TGCGCCAGCTACCCGGACAGGGTAGAGACCCAGTACTTC.